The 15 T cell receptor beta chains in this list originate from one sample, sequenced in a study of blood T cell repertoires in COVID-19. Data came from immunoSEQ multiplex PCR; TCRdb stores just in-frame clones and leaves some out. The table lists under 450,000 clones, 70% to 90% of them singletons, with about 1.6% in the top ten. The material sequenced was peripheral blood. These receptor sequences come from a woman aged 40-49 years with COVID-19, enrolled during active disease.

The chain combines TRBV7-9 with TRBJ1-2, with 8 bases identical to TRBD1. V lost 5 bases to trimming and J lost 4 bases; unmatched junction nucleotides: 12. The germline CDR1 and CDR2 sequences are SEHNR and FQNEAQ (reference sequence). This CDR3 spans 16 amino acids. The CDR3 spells CASSLSGTGPIYGYTF. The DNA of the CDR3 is TGTGCCAGCAGCCTAAGCGGGACAGGCCCGATCTATGGCTACACCTTC.

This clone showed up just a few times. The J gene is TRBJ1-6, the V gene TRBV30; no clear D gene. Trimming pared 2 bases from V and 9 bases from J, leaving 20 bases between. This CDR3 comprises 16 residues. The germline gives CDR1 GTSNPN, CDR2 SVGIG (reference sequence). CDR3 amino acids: CAWSRPSGRAGSPLHF. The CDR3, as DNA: TGTGCCTGGAGTCGACCTTCGGGTCGGGCGGGTTCACCCCTCCACTTT.

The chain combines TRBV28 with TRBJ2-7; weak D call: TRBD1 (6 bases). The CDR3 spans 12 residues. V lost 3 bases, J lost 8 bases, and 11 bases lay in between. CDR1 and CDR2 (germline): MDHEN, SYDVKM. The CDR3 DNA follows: TGTGCCAGCAGTTTCCGGGACACTCAGCAGTACTTC. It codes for CASSFRDTQQYF. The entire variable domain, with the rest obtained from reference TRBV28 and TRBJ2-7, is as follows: DVKVTQSSRYLVKRTGEKVFLECVQDMDHENMFWYRQDPGLGLRLIYFSYDVKMKEKGDIPEGYSVSREKKERFSLILESASTNQTSMYLCASSFRDTQQYFGPGTRLTVT.

The CDR3 here is CASSFGRDTEAFF. The CDR3 DNA is TGTGCCAGCAGCTTCGGGAGGGACACTGAAGCTTTCTTT. The chain recombines TRBV5-4 with TRBJ1-1; the D is unclear. Germline V lookup: CDR1 SGHNT, CDR2 YYREEE (reference sequence). CDR3 length equals 13 residues. V was pared by 2 bases and J by 3 bases, with 8 bases between.

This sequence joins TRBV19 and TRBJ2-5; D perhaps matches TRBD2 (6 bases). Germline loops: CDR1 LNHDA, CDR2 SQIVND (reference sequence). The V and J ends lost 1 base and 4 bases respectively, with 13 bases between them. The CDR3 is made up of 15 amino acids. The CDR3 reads CASSIVRGSGETQYF. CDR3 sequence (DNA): TGTGCCAGTAGTATAGTGCGGGGAAGCGGAGAGACCCAGTACTTC.

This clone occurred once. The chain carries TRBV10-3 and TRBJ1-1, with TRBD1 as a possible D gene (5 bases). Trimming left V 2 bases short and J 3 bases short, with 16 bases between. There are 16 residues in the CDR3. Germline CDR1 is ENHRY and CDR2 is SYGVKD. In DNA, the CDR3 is TGTGCCATCAGTGAGACACGAGTATCAGGGTACACTGAAGCTTTCTTT. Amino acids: CAISETRVSGYTEAFF.

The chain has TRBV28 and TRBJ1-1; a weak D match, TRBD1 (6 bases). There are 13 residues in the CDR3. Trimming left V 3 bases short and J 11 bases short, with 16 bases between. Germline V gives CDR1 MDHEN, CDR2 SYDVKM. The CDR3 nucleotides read TGTGCCAGCAGTTTCAGGGGCGAGGGATGGGCTTTCTTT. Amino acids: CASSFRGEGWAFF. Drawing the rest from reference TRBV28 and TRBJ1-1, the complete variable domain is DVKVTQSSRYLVKRTGEKVFLECVQDMDHENMFWYRQDPGLGLRLIYFSYDVKMKEKGDIPEGYSVSREKKERFSLILESASTNQTSMYLCASSFRGEGWAFFGQGTRLTVV.

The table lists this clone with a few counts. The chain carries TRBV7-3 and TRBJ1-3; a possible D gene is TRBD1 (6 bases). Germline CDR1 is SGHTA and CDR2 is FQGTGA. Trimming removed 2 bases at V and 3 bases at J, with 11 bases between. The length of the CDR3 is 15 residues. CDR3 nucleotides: TGTGCCAGCAGCTTAGGGCAGGGGTTTGGAAACACCATATATTTT. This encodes CASSLGQGFGNTIYF.

Here the CDR3 reads CASSAGQGTEAFF. The CDR3 DNA reads TGTGCCAGTAGTGCAGGACAGGGAACTGAAGCTTTCTTT. The chain links TRBV19 to TRBJ1-1; TRBD1 aligns across 8 bases. CDR3 length: 13 amino acids. The J segment lost 5 bases and the V segment lost 5 bases, leaving 4 bases of the junction unmatched. The germline gives CDR1 LNHDA, CDR2 SQIVND (reference sequence). The full variable domain, in which reference TRBV19 and TRBJ1-1 provide the parts outside the CDR3, is DGGITQSPKYLFRKEGQNVTLSCEQNLNHDAMYWYRQDPGQGLRLIYYSQIVNDFQKGDIAEGYSVSREKKESFPLTVTSAQKNPTAFYLCASSAGQGTEAFFGQGTRLTVV.

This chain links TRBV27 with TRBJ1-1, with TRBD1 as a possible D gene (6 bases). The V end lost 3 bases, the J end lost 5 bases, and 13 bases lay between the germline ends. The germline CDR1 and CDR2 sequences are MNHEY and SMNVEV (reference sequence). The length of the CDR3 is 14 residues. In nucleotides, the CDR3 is TGTGCCAGCAGTTTGTCTGGGGGCTGGACTGAAGCTTTCTTT. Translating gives CASSLSGGWTEAFF.

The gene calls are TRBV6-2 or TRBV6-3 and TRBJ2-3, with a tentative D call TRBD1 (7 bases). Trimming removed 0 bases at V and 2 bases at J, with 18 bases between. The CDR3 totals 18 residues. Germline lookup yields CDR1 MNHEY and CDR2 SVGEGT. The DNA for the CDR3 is TGTGCCAGCAGTTACTCGAATCAGGGGGGCGCCCACACAGATACGCAGTATTTT. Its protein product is CASSYSNQGGAHTDTQYF.

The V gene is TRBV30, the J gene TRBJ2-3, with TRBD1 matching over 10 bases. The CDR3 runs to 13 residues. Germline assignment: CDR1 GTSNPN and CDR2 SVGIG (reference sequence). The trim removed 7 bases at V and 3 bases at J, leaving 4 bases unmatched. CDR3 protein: CALRTGGTDTQYF. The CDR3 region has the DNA TGTGCCTTAAGGACAGGGGGGACAGATACGCAGTATTTT.

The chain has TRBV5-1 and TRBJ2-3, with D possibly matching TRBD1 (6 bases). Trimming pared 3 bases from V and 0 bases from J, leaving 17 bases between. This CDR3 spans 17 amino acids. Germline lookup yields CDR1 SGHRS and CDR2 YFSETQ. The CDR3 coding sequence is TGCGCCAGCAGCTCCCTCCCCGGGACAACCAGCACAGATACGCAGTATTTT. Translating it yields CASSSLPGTTSTDTQYF.

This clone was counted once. DNA of the CDR3: TGTGCCAGTAGTCCGCGGACTCATAGCACTGACTATGGCTACACCTTC. Residues: CASSPRTHSTDYGYTF. The J gene is TRBJ1-2, the V gene TRBV19; no clear D. V gave up 5 bases and J gave up 3 bases, with 19 bases separating them. Germline V gene lookup returns CDR1 LNHDA and CDR2 SQIVND (reference sequence). This CDR3 region has 16 residues.

The CDR3 coding sequence is TGTGCCACCAGTGATCCGCGGAGCAATCAGCCCCAGCATTTT. Translating gives CATSDPRSNQPQHF. This chain uses TRBV24-1 with TRBJ1-5; the D is unclear. V lost 3 bases and J lost 1, with 6 bases in between. The CDR3 is made up of 14 amino acids. The germline gives CDR1 KGHDR, CDR2 SFDVKD.